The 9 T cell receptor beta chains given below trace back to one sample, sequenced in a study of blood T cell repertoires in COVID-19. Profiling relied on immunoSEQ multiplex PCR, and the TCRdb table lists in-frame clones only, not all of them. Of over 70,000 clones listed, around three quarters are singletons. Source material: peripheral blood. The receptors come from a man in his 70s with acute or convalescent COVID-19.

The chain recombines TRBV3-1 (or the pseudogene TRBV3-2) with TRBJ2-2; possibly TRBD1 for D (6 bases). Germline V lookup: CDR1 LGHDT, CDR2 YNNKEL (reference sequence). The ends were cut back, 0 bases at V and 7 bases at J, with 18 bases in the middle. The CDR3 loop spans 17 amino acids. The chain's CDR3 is CASSQEGVHRAHGELFF. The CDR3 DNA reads TGTGCCAGCAGCCAAGAGGGGGTCCACAGGGCTCACGGGGAGCTGTTTTTT.

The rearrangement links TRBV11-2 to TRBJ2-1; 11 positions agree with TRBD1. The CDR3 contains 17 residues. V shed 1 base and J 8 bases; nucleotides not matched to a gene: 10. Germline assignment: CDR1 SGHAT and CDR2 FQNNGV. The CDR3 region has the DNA TGTGCCAGCAGCTTAGTCCAGGGACAGGGGGTTCTCGATGAGCAGTTCTTC. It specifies CASSLVQGQGVLDEQFF. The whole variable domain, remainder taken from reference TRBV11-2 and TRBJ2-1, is EAGVAQSPRYKIIEKRQSVAFWCNPISGHATLYWYQQILGQGPKLLIQFQNNGVVDDSQLPKDRFSAERLKGVDSTLKIQPAKLEDSAVYLCASSLVQGQGVLDEQFFGPGTRLTVL.

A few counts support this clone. For the CDR3, the DNA is TGCGCCAGCAGCTTGGGTAACGGGTTCATGAACACTGAAGCTTTCTTT. Its protein product is CASSLGNGFMNTEAFF. V is TRBV5-1 and J is TRBJ1-1; D is unclear. The V and J ends lost 0 bases and 0 bases respectively, with 12 bases between them. The length of the CDR3 is 16 residues. CDR1 SGHRS and CDR2 YFSETQ come from the germline V gene. Full variable domain (missing parts from reference TRBV5-1 and TRBJ1-1): KAGVTQTPRYLIKTRGQQVTLSCSPISGHRSVSWYQQTPGQGLQFLFEYFSETQRNKGNFPGRFSGRQFSNSRSEMNVSTLELGDSALYLCASSLGNGFMNTEAFFGQGTRLTVV.

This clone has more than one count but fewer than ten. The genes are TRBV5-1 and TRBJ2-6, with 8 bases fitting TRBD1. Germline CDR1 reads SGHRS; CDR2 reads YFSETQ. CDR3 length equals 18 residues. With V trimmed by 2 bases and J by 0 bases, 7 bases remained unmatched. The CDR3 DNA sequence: TGCGCCAGCAGCTTAGGGGGACAGGCTCTCTCTGGGGCCAACGTCCTGACTTTC. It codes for CASSLGGQALSGANVLTF.

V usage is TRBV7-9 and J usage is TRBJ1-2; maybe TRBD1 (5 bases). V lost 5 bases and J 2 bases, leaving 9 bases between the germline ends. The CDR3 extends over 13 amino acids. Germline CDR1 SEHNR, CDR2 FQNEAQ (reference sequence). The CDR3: CASSPRQNYGYTF. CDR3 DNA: TGTGCCAGCAGCCCCCGACAGAACTATGGCTACACCTTC.

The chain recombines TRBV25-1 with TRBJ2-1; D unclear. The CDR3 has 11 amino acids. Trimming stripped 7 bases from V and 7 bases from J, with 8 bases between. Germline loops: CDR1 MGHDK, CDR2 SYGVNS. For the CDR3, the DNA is TGTGCCAGCACGGGTGGAAATGAGCAGTTCTTC. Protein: CASTGGNEQFF.

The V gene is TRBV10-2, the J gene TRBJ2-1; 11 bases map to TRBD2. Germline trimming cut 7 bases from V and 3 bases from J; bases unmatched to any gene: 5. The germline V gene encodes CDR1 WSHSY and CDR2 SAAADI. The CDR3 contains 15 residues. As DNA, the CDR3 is TGCGCCAGCAAAACGGGACTAGCGGACTACAATGAGCAGTTCTTC. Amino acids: CASKTGLADYNEQFF.

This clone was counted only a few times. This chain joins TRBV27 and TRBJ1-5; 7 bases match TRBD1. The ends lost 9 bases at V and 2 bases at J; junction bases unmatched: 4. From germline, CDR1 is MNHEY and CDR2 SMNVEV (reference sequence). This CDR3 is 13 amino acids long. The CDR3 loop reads CASSDRGNQPQHF. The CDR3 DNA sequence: TGTGCCAGTTCTGACAGGGGCAATCAGCCCCAGCATTTT.

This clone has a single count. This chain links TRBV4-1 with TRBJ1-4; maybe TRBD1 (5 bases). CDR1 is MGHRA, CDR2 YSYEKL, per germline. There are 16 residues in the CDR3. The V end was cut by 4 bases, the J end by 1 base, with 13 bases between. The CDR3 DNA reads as TGCGCCAGCAGCCCAGGTGTGGGGGGAACTAATGAAAAACTGTTTTTT. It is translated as CASSPGVGGTNEKLFF.